This TCR beta chain was sequenced for a study of radiotherapy plus CTLA-4 blockade in lung cancer. Study observations and caveats: Once radiotherapy plus ipilimumab had been given, TCR clones derived from tumor expanded in blood. Together with interferon-beta, which increased in serum after radiation, early dynamic changes in blood T cell clones were reportedly the best predictors of response.

TCRdb's copy holds only in-frame clones and misses some; the assay was immunoSEQ multiplex PCR. This table has some 66,000 clones, approximately 83% appearing once. In its sample, this clone was seen a few times. The antigen is not known. V was shortened by 5 bases and J by 4 bases, with 17 bases between the two germline ends. The V gene's germline CDR1 is SGHAT and CDR2 FQNNGV. The CDR3 length is 15 residues. The V call is TRBV11-2, the J call TRBJ2-5, with D possibly being TRBD1 (5 bases). This TCR came from a human donor with non-small cell lung cancer who had a partial response to radiotherapy plus ipilimumab. This sample comprised peripheral blood, obtained from a patient treated with radiotherapy plus ipilimumab. This chain's CDR3 is CASSAGAAGRETQYF. CDR3 DNA sequence: TGTGCCAGCAGCGCTGGGGCAGCCGGCAGAGAGACCCAGTACTTC. Drawing the rest from reference TRBV11-2 and TRBJ2-5, the complete variable domain is EAGVAQSPRYKIIEKRQSVAFWCNPISGHATLYWYQQILGQGPKLLIQFQNNGVVDDSQLPKDRFSAERLKGVDSTLKIQPAKLEDSAVYLCASSAGAAGRETQYFGPGTRLLVL.